This T cell receptor (beta chain) was sequenced for a study of cytomegalovirus exposure and HLA in healthy donors. The study, taken as a whole, reports: An analysis that came later showed most CMV-associated TCR beta chains appearing HLA-restricted. The authors later linked a missense DCLRE1C variant to TCR beta V- and J-gene trimming.

The PCR contained 60 Vbeta and 13 Jbeta primers. The data were produced by immunoSEQ multiplex PCR, yet TCRdb's version contains in-frame clones alone and is incomplete. The sample has fewer than 250,000 clones; more than 60% are singletons. In this sample, this clone turned up a few times. Its target is unknown. Germline values: CDR1 LNHNV, CDR2 YYDKDF (reference sequence). J lost 5 bases, V lost 7 bases, and 10 bases had no gene match. The CDR3 loop spans 15 amino acids. The TCR was taken from a man aged 35 to 55 in good health and CMV-seronegative. The specimen was PBMCs. The chain links TRBV15 to TRBJ2-3, with 9 nucleotides matching TRBD2. The CDR3 region is CATNSGGPAGDTQYF. As DNA, the CDR3 is TGTGCCACCAACAGCGGGGGGCCAGCCGGAGATACGCAGTATTTT.